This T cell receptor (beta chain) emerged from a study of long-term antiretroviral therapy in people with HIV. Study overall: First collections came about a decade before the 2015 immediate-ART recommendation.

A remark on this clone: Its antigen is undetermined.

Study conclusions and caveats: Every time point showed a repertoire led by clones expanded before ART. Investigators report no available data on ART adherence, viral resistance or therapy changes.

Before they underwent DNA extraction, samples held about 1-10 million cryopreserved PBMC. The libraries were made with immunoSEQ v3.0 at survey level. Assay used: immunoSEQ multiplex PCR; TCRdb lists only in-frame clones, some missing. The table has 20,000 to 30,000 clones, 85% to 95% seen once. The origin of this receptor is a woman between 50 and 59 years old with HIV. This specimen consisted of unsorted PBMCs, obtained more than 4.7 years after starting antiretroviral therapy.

CDR3 coding DNA: TGTGCCAGCAGTGGATGGGGTGGGGACTATGGCTACACCTTC. Amino acids: CASSGWGGDYGYTF. The V call is TRBV2, the J call TRBJ1-2; no clear D gene. Germline V gene sequence: CDR1 SNHLY, CDR2 FYNNEI. Trimming stripped 4 bases from V and 3 bases from J, with 12 bases between. This CDR3 is built from 14 residues.